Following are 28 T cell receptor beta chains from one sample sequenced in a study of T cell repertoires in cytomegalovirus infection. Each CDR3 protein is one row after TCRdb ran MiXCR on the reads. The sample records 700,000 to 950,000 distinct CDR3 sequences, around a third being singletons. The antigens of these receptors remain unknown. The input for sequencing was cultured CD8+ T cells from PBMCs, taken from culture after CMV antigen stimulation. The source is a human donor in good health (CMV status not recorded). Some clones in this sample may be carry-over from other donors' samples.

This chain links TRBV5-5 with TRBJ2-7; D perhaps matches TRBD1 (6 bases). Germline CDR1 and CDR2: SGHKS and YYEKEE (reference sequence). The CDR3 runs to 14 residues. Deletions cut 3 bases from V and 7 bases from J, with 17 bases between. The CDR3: CASSSEPGQGEQYV. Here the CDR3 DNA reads TGTGCCAGCAGCTCAGAACCGGGACAAGGAGAGCAGTACGTC.

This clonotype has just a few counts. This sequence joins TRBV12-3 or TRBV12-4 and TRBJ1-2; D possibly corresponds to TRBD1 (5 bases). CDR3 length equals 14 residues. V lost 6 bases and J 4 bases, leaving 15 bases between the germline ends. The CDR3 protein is CASSPVGGGYGYTF. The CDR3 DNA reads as TGTGCCAGCAGCCCGGTGGGGGGTGGCTATGGCTACACCTTC.

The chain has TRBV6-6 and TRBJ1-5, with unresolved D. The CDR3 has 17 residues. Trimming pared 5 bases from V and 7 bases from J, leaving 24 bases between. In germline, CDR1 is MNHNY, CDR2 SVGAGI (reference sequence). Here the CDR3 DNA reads TGTGCCAGCAGTCGCCTACACAGTCCTGATACGGAGCAGCCCCAGCATTTT. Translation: CASSRLHSPDTEQPQHF.

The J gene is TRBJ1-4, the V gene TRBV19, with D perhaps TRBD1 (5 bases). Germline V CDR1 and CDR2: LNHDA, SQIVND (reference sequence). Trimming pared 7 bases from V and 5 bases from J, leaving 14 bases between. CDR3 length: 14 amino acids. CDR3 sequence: CASTRWGRNEKLFF. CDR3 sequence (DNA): TGTGCCAGTACCCGTTGGGGCAGAAATGAAAAACTGTTTTTT.

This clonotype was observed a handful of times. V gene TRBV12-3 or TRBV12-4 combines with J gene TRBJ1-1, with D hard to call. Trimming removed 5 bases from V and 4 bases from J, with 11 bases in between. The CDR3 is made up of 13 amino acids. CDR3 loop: CASSRKGVTEAFF. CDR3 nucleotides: TGTGCCAGCAGTCGCAAAGGAGTCACTGAAGCTTTCTTT.

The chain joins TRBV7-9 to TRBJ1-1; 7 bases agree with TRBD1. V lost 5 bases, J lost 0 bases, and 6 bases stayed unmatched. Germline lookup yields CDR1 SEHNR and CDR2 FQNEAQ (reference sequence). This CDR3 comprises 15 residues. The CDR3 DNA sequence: TGTGCCAGCAGCCGTTTACAGGGGATGAACACTGAAGCTTTCTTT. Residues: CASSRLQGMNTEAFF.

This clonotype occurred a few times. DNA for the CDR3: TGTGCCAGCAGCGCACTAGCGGGGGAAGATACGCAGTATTTT. Amino acid sequence: CASSALAGEDTQYF. This rearrangement joins TRBV7-8 to TRBJ2-3; 11 bases match TRBD2. CDR1 and CDR2 from the germline V gene are SGHVS and FQNEAQ. The CDR3 covers 14 residues. Germline trimming cut 5 bases from V and 5 bases from J; bases unmatched to any gene: 3.

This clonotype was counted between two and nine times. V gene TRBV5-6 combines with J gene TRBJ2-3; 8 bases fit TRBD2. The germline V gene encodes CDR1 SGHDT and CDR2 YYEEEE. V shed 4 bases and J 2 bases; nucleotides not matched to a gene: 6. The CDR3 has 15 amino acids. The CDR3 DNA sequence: TGTGCCAGCAGCCCCCCTAGCGGGCACACAGATACGCAGTATTTT. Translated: CASSPPSGHTDTQYF.

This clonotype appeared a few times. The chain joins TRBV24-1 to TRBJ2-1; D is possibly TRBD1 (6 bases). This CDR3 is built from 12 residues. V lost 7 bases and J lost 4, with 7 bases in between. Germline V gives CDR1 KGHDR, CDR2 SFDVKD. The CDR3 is CATSTGYNEQFF. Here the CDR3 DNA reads TGTGCCACCAGCACAGGGTACAATGAGCAGTTCTTC.

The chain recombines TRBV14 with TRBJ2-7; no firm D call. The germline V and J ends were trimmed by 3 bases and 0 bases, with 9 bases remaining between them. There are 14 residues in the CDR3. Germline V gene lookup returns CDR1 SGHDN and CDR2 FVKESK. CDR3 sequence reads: CASSQMTVSYEQYF. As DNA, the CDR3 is TGTGCCAGCAGCCAGATGACGGTCTCCTACGAGCAGTACTTC.

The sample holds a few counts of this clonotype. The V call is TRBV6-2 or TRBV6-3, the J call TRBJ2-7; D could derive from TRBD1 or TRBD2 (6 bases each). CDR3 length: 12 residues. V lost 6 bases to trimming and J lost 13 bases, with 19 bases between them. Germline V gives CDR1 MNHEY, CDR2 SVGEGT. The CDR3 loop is CASRGGQGLPYV. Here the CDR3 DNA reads TGTGCCAGCAGAGGGGGGCAAGGCCTCCCTTACGTC.

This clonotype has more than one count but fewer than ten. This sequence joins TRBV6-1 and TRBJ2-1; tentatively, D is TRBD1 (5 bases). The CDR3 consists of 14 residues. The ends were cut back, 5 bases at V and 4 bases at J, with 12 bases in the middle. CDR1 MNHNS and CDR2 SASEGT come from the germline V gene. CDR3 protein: CASSSTDMYNEQFF. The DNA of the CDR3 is TGTGCCAGCAGTTCCACGGACATGTACAATGAGCAGTTCTTC.

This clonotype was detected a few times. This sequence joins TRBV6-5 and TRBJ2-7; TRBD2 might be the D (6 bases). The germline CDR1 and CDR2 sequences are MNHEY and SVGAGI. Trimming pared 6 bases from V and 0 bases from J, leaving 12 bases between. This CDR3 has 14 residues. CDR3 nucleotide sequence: TGTGCCAGCAGAGGGACTGTGAGCTCCTACGAGCAGTACTTC. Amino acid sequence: CASRGTVSSYEQYF.

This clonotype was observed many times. The CDR3 region is CASSLNLRTPADTQYF. The CDR3 DNA follows: TGTGCCAGCAGCTTAAACCTACGAACTCCGGCAGATACGCAGTATTTT. This chain uses TRBV7-9 with TRBJ2-3; D is uncertain. CDR3 length: 16 amino acids. V dropped 2 bases and J dropped 4 bases, with 16 bases sitting between them. Looked up from germline, CDR1 is SEHNR and CDR2 is FQNEAQ (reference sequence).

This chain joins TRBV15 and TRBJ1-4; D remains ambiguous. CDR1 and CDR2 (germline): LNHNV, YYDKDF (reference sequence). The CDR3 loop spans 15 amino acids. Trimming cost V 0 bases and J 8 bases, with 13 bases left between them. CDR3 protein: CATSRDEAKAEKLFF. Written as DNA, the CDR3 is TGTGCCACCAGCAGAGATGAGGCCAAAGCAGAAAAACTGTTTTTT. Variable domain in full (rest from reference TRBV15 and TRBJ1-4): DAMVIQNPRYQVTQFGKPVTLSCSQTLNHNVMYWYQQKSSQAPKLLFHYYDKDFNNEADTPDNFQSRRPNTSFCFLDIRSPGLGDTAMYLCATSRDEAKAEKLFFGSGTQLSVL.

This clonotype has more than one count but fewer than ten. CDR3 region: CATSDKDSSNYGYTF. The CDR3 region has the DNA TGTGCCACCAGTGACAAGGACAGCTCGAACTATGGCTACACCTTC. J is TRBJ1-2 and V is TRBV24-1; D might be TRBD1 (6 bases). Per germline, CDR1 KGHDR and CDR2 SFDVKD. The ends were cut back, 4 bases at V and 2 bases at J, with 13 bases in the middle. The CDR3 runs 15 residues.

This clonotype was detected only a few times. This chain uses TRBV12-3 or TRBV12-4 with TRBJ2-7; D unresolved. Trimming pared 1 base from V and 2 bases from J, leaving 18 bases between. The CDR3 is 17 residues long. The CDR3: CASSLGLGQESPYEQYF. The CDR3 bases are TGTGCCAGCAGTTTAGGCCTCGGGCAGGAGTCCCCCTACGAGCAGTACTTC.

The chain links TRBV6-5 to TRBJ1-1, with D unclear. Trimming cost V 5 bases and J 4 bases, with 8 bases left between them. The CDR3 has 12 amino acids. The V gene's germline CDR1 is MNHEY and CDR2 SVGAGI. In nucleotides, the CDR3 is TGTGCCAGCAGTAACCCGACCACTGAAGCTTTCTTT. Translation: CASSNPTTEAFF.

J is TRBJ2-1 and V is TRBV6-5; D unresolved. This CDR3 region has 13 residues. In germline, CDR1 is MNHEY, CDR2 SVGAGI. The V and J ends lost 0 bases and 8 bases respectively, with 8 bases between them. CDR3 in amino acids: CASSYSSWDEQFF. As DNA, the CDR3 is TGTGCCAGCAGTTACTCCTCGTGGGATGAGCAGTTCTTC.

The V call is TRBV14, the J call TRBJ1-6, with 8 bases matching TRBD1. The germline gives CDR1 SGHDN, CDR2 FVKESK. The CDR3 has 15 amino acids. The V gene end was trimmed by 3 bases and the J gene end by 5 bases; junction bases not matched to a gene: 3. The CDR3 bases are TGTGCCAGCAGCCACCGACAGGGGAATAATTCACCCCTCCACTTT. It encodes CASSHRQGNNSPLHF.

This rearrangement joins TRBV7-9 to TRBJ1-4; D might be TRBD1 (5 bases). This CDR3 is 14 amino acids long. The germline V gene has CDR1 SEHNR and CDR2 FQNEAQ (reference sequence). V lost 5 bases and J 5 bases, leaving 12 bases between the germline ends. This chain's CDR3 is CASSTDTVNEKLFF. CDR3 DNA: TGTGCCAGCAGCACGGACACAGTAAATGAAAAACTGTTTTTT.

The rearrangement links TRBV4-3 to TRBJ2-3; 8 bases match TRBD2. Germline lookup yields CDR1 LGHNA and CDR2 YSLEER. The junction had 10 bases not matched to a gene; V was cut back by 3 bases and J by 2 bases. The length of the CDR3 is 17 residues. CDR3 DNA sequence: TGCGCCAGCAGCCAGGCCCCCGCGCGGGGGGACACAGATACGCAGTATTTT. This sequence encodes CASSQAPARGDTDTQYF.

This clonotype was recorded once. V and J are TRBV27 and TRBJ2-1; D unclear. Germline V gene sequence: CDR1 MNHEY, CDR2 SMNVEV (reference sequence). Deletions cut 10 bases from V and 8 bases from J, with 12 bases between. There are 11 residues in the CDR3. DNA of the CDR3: TGTGCCACCGCCGCCCGAGATGAGCAGTTCTTC. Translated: CATAARDEQFF.

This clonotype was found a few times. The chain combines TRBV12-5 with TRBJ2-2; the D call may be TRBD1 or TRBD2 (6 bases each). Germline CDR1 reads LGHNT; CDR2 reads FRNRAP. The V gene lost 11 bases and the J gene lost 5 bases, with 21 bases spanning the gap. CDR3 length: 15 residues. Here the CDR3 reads CAGHGPGAGTGELFF. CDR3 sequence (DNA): TGTGCTGGACATGGACCGGGGGCGGGGACCGGGGAGCTGTTTTTT.

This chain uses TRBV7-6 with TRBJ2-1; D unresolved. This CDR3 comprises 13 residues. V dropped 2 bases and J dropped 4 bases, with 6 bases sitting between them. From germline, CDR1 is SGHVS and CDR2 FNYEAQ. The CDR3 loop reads CASSLNAYNEQFF. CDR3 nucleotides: TGTGCCAGCAGCTTAAACGCTTACAATGAGCAGTTCTTC.

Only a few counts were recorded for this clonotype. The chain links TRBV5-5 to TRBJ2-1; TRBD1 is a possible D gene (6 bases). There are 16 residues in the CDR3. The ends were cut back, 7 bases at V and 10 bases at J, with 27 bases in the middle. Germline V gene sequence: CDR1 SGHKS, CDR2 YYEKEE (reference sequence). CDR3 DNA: TGTGCCAGCCCGCCAGGGGCGGCGGGCACTAGGGGGGAGCAGTTCTTC. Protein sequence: CASPPGAAGTRGEQFF.

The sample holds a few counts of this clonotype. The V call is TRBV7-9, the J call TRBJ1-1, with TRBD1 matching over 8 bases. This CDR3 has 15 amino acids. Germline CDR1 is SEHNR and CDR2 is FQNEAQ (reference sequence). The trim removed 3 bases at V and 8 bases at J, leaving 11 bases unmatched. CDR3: CASSFWTGKGLEAFF. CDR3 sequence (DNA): TGTGCCAGCAGCTTTTGGACAGGGAAAGGCTTGGAAGCTTTCTTT.

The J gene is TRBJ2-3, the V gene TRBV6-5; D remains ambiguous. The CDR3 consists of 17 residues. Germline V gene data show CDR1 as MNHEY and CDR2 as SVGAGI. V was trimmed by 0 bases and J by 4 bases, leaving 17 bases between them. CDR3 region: CASSYSVDNLVADTQYF. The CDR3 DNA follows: TGTGCCAGCAGTTACTCGGTCGACAACCTCGTGGCAGATACGCAGTATTTT.